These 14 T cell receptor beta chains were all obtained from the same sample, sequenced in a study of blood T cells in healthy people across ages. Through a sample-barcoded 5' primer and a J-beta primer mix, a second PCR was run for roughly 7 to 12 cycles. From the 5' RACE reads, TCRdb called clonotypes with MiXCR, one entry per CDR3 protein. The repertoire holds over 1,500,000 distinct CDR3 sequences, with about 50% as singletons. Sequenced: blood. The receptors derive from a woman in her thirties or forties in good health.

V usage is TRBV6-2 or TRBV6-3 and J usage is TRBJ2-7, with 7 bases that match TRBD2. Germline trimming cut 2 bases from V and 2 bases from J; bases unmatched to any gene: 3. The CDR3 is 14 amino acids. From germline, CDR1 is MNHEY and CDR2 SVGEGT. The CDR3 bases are TGTGCCAGCAGTTACATTCGGGGGGCCTACGAGCAGTACTTC. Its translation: CASSYIRGAYEQYF.

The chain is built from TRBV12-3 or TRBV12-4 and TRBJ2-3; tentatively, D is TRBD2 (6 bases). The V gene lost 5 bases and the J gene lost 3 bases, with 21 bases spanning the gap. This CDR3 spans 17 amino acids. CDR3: CASSLFGGTGTTDTQYF. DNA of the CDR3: TGTGCCAGCAGTCTCTTCGGGGGAACAGGTACAACAGATACGCAGTATTTT.

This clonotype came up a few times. The CDR3 spells CASSLAVGGKETQYF. CDR3 in DNA: TGCGCCAGCAGCTTGGCCGTCGGGGGGAAGGAGACCCAGTACTTC. The rearrangement joins TRBV5-1 to TRBJ2-5, with TRBD2 matching 7 bases. The CDR3 loop spans 15 amino acids. Germline loops: CDR1 SGHRS, CDR2 YFSETQ. V gave up 0 bases and J gave up 5 bases; unmatched junction bases: 7.

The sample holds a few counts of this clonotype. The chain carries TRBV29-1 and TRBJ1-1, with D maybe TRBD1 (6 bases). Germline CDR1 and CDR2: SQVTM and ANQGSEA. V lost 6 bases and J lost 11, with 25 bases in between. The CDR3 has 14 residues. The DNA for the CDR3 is TGCAGCGTCTGCGTAGGGGGGGTGAGCGGTGAGGCTTTCTTT. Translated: CSVCVGGVSGEAFF.

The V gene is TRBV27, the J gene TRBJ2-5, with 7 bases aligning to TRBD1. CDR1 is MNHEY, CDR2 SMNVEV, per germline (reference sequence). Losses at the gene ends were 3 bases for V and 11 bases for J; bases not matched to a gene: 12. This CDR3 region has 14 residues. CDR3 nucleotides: TGTGCCAGCAGTTTTTTCGGACAGGACAATGAGCAGTACTTC. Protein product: CASSFFGQDNEQYF.

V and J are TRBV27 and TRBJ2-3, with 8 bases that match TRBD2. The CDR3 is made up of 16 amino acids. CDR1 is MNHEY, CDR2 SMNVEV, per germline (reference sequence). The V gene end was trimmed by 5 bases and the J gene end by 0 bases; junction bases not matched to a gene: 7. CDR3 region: CASSPLAGVSTDTQYF. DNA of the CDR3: TGTGCCAGCAGTCCCCTAGCGGGTGTTAGCACAGATACGCAGTATTTT.

CDR3 nucleotide sequence: TGCAGTGCTAGAAGGGACATATACAATGAGCAGTTCTTC. Amino acid sequence: CSARRDIYNEQFF. This chain joins TRBV20-1 and TRBJ2-1, with a possible D match to TRBD1 (6 bases). Germline-derived CDR1 and CDR2 are DFQATT and SNEGSKA (reference sequence). Trimming pared 2 bases from V and 4 bases from J, leaving 9 bases between. The CDR3 sequence is 13 residues long.

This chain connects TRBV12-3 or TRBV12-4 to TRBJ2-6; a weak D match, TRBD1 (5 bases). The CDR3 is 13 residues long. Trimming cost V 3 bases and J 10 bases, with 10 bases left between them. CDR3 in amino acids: CASSLATVNVLTF. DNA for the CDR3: TGTGCCAGCAGTTTGGCGACAGTTAACGTCCTGACTTTC.

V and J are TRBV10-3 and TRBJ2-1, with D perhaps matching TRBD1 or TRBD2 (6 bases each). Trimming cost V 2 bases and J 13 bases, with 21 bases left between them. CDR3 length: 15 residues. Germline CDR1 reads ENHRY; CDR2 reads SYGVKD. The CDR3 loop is CAISEAQGRIETQFF. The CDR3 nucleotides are TGTGCCATCAGTGAGGCCCAGGGGAGGATCGAGACCCAGTTCTTC.

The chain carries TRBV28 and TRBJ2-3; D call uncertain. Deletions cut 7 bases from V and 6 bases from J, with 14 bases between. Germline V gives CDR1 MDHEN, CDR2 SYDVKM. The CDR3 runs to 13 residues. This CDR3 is CASTGVYIDTQYF. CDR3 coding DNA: TGTGCCAGCACCGGCGTCTACATCGATACGCAGTATTTT. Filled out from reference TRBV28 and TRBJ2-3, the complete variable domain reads DVKVTQSSRYLVKRTGEKVFLECVQDMDHENMFWYRQDPGLGLRLIYFSYDVKMKEKGDIPEGYSVSREKKERFSLILESASTNQTSMYLCASTGVYIDTQYFGPGTRLTVL.

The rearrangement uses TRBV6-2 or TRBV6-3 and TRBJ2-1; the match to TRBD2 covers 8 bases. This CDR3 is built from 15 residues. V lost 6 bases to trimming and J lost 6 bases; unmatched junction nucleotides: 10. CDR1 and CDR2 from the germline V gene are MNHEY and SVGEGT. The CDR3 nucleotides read TGTGCCAGCAGAGAGCGGGGGATTCTAGGCAATGAGCAGTTCTTC. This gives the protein CASRERGILGNEQFF.

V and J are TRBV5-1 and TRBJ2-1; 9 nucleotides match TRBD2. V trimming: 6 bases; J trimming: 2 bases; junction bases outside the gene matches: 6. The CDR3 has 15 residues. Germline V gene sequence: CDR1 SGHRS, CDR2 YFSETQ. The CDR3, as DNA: TGCGCCAGCAATCAGCGGGGGGCCACCTACAATGAGCAGTTCTTC. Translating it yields CASNQRGATYNEQFF. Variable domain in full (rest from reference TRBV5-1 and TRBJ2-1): KAGVTQTPRYLIKTRGQQVTLSCSPISGHRSVSWYQQTPGQGLQFLFEYFSETQRNKGNFPGRFSGRQFSNSRSEMNVSTLELGDSALYLCASNQRGATYNEQFFGPGTRLTVL.

The CDR3 nucleotides read TGTGCCATCAGTGAGTCCGGGACACCTAATGAAAAACTGTTTTTT. The encoded protein is CAISESGTPNEKLFF. This chain connects TRBV10-3 to TRBJ1-4, with D perhaps TRBD1 (6 bases). Between the trimmed V and J ends, which lost 0 bases and 3 bases, there was a span of 8 bases. The CDR3 has 15 residues. CDR1 and CDR2 (germline): ENHRY, SYGVKD.

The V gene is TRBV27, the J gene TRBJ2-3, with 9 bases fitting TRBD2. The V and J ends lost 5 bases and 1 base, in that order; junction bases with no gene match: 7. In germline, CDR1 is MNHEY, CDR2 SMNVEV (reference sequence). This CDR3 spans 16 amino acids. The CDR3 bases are TGTGCCAGCAGTCGTACTTTAGCGGGGGGCACAGATACGCAGTATTTT. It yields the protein CASSRTLAGGTDTQYF.